The entry that follows covers one T cell receptor (beta chain) sequence. The CDR3 spans 16 residues. Germline CDR1 MDHEN, CDR2 SYDVKM. V shed 3 bases and J 4 bases; nucleotides not matched to a gene: 9. This sample is drawn from a study of blood T cell repertoires in COVID-19. Overall study: Researchers got acute and convalescent COVID-19 samples from the United States, Italy and Spain. The analysed material was cDNA or gDNA that came from T cells, B-cell-depleted T cells, or PBMCs.

Original analysis: Counts of nucleated cells, estimated from reference gene primer amplification, were obtained. Assay used: immunoSEQ multiplex PCR; TCRdb lists only in-frame clones, some missing. The DNA was the basis for D and trimming; V, J and clone size are from that table. The sample contains under 150,000 clones, approximately 85% of which appear only once. The J gene is TRBJ2-3, the V gene TRBV28; 8 bases match TRBD1. Sequencing input: peripheral blood. The clonotype originates from a man in his forties with acute or convalescent COVID-19. The CDR3 nucleotides are TGTGCCAGCAGTTTGAGCGGCAGGGGGCGTTCAGATACGCAGTATTTT. It encodes CASSLSGRGRSDTQYF.